This TCR beta chain was identified in a study of T cell repertoires in cytomegalovirus infection. Study information: From public TCR beta signatures came an indication of both CMV infection and matching HLA type. Overall study findings and caveats: The response measured ex vivo was dominated by TCR beta clonotypes (HLA-C-restricted and CMV-specific). Adding up the frequency of public TCR beta families identified people who carried CMV plus the relevant HLA.

TCRdb re-analysed the reads in MiXCR, keeping a single row per CDR3 protein. Of 680,000 or so distinct CDR3 sequences listed, roughly 36% are singletons. Remarks on this clonotype: The antigen is not known.

Germline CDR1 SGHVS, CDR2 FNYEAQ. The CDR3 extends over 19 amino acids. The trim removed 1 base at V and 1 base at J, leaving 8 bases unmatched. This chain links TRBV7-6 with TRBJ2-2; TRBD2 aligns across 11 bases. Sequencing used PBMCs. The sequence came from a human donor in good health (CMV status not recorded). Some clones in this sample may be carry-over from other donors' samples. The CDR3 nucleotides read TGTGCCAGCAGCTTAGAGCGACTAGCGGGAAGCCAGAACACCGGGGAGCTGTTTTTT. This gives the protein CASSLERLAGSQNTGELFF.